The 16 T cell receptor beta chains below were found in one sample sequenced in a study of breast tumors, draining lymph nodes, adjacent tissues. One entry per CDR3 protein results from TCRdb running MiXCR on the multiplex PCR reads. The sample shows fewer than 25,000 distinct CDR3 sequences, 68% of them seen only once. The sequenced material came from tumor-adjacent breast tissue. The origin of the receptors is a female donor with breast cancer. Some clones in this sample may be carry-over from other donors' samples.

The table lists this clonotype with a few counts. The rearrangement uses TRBV20-1 and TRBJ2-1; 9 nucleotides align to TRBD2. Germline V gene sequence: CDR1 DFQATT, CDR2 SNEGSKA (reference sequence). This CDR3 contains 16 residues. Losses at the gene ends were 0 bases for V and 1 base for J; bases not matched to a gene: 4. As DNA, the CDR3 is TGCAGTGCTAGAGATCAGCTAGCGGGATCCTACAATGAGCAGTTCTTC. This translates into CSARDQLAGSYNEQFF.

This clonotype was picked up many times. Written as DNA, the CDR3 is TGTGCCAGCAGATTCCGATCAGCGGGAGTGCGGGAGACCCAGTACTTC. It specifies CASRFRSAGVRETQYF. The J gene is TRBJ2-5, the V gene TRBV28; 8 nucleotides line up with TRBD2. Germline-derived CDR1 and CDR2 are MDHEN and SYDVKM. This CDR3 contains 16 residues. Trimming took 6 bases from V and 5 from J; bases not matched to a gene: 14. Variable domain in full (rest from reference TRBV28 and TRBJ2-5): DVKVTQSSRYLVKRTGEKVFLECVQDMDHENMFWYRQDPGLGLRLIYFSYDVKMKEKGDIPEGYSVSREKKERFSLILESASTNQTSMYLCASRFRSAGVRETQYFGPGTRLLVL.

This chain connects TRBV5-1 to TRBJ1-1; D gene uncertain. Germline assignment: CDR1 SGHRS and CDR2 YFSETQ. V shed 0 bases and J shed 3 bases, with 12 bases lying between them. The CDR3 runs to 15 residues. Here the CDR3 reads CASSLVAGSDTEAFF. The CDR3 nucleotides are TGCGCCAGCAGCTTGGTAGCGGGTTCGGACACTGAAGCTTTCTTT. The full variable domain, completed using reference TRBV5-1 and TRBJ1-1, is KAGVTQTPRYLIKTRGQQVTLSCSPISGHRSVSWYQQTPGQGLQFLFEYFSETQRNKGNFPGRFSGRQFSNSRSEMNVSTLELGDSALYLCASSLVAGSDTEAFFGQGTRLTVV.

The V call is TRBV4-1, the J call TRBJ2-7; 11 nucleotides agree with TRBD2. V was clipped by 4 bases and J by 7 bases; unmatched bases: 3. This CDR3 has 13 residues. Germline-derived CDR1 and CDR2 are MGHRA and YSYEKL. DNA of the CDR3: TGCGCCAGCAGCCCTGGGACTAGCGGAGAGCAGTACTTC. Amino acid sequence: CASSPGTSGEQYF.

V usage is TRBV5-1 and J usage is TRBJ2-7; D is undetermined. From germline, CDR1 is SGHRS and CDR2 YFSETQ. The CDR3 extends over 12 amino acids. Between the trimmed V and J ends, which lost 0 bases and 7 bases, there was a span of 8 bases. The CDR3 loop is CASSLGPAEQYF. The CDR3 DNA is TGCGCCAGCAGCTTGGGTCCGGCTGAGCAGTACTTC.

V and J are TRBV12-3 or TRBV12-4 and TRBJ2-3, with 11 positions matching TRBD2. V gave up 5 bases and J gave up 0 bases; unmatched junction bases: 10. This CDR3 spans 18 amino acids. The CDR3 loop is CASSPRLAGSTSTDTQYF. CDR3 sequence (DNA): TGTGCCAGCAGTCCCCGACTAGCGGGATCAACTAGCACAGATACGCAGTATTTT.

The chain couples TRBV6-5 to TRBJ2-7; D possibly corresponds to TRBD2 (6 bases). The germline V gene encodes CDR1 MNHEY and CDR2 SVGAGI. The CDR3 runs 13 residues. V lost 6 bases and J 4 bases, leaving 13 bases between the germline ends. The CDR3 here is CASSRRETYEQYF. CDR3 nucleotides: TGTGCCAGCAGCCGCCGGGAGACTTACGAGCAGTACTTC.

The J gene is TRBJ2-7, the V gene TRBV9, with D unresolved. Trimming shortened V by 0 bases and J by 3 bases, and 13 bases separated the two germline ends. In germline, CDR1 is SGDLS, CDR2 YYNGEE. The CDR3 length is 15 residues. The chain's CDR3 is CASSVGDTTSYEQYF. DNA for the CDR3: TGTGCCAGCAGCGTAGGGGATACTACCAGCTACGAGCAGTACTTC.

The chain combines TRBV20-1 with TRBJ2-3; 7 positions match TRBD2. This CDR3 spans 15 amino acids. Germline trimming cut 5 bases from V and 0 bases from J; bases unmatched to any gene: 8. CDR1 DFQATT and CDR2 SNEGSKA come from the germline V gene (reference sequence). The CDR3, as DNA: TGCAGTGCTCCCCTAGCGGAAACGAGCACAGATACGCAGTATTTT. Translated: CSAPLAETSTDTQYF.

The chain joins TRBV20-1 to TRBJ2-1; 7 bases are a match to TRBD2. The J segment lost 7 bases and the V segment lost 0 bases, leaving 9 bases of the junction unmatched. Looked up from germline, CDR1 is DFQATT and CDR2 is SNEGSKA (reference sequence). This CDR3 has 15 residues. CDR3 loop: CSARDYREGGNEQFF. CDR3 nucleotides: TGCAGTGCTAGAGATTATCGAGAGGGAGGGAATGAGCAGTTCTTC.

This clonotype was detected only once. The V and J genes are TRBV9 and TRBJ2-1; 10 bases map to TRBD2. The V and J ends lost 4 bases and 4 bases, in that order; junction bases with no gene match: 2. This CDR3 is 14 amino acids long. Germline V gene sequence: CDR1 SGDLS, CDR2 YYNGEE. CDR3 residues: CASSPLAGYNEQFF. In DNA, the CDR3 is TGTGCCAGCAGCCCACTAGCGGGGTACAATGAGCAGTTCTTC.

The chain uses TRBV7-3 and TRBJ1-6; the match to TRBD1 covers 11 bases. CDR1 is SGHTA and CDR2 is FQGTGA in the germline V gene. The CDR3 is 15 amino acids. V lost 5 bases to trimming and J lost 9 bases; unmatched junction nucleotides: 6. CDR3 nucleotides: TGTGCCAGCAGCAAGGGACAGGGGGTCGGTTCACCCCTCCACTTT. It codes for CASSKGQGVGSPLHF.

The V call is TRBV6-5, the J call TRBJ1-2; 9 bases fit TRBD1. The V gene end was trimmed by 5 bases and the J gene end by 13 bases; junction bases not matched to a gene: 14. Germline V gene sequence: CDR1 MNHEY, CDR2 SVGAGI. This CDR3 has 14 residues. CDR3 bases: TGTGCCAGCAGTACGTCCGGGACAGGGCATGTTGGCACCTTC. This translates into CASSTSGTGHVGTF.

In its sample, this clonotype ranks as medium-sized. The V call is TRBV7-9, the J call TRBJ1-3; D unresolved. The V gene's germline CDR1 is SEHNR and CDR2 FQNEAQ (reference sequence). The CDR3 runs to 16 residues. Trimming left V 7 bases short and J 0 bases short, with 16 bases between. The chain's CDR3 is CASTRGQFSSGNTIYF. CDR3 bases: TGTGCCAGCACCCGAGGCCAGTTCTCCTCTGGAAACACCATATATTTT.

The chain combines TRBV2 with TRBJ2-7; 10 bases are a match to TRBD1. Germline trimming cut 6 bases from V and 3 bases from J; bases unmatched to any gene: 2. This CDR3 spans 13 amino acids. Germline V gene sequence: CDR1 SNHLY, CDR2 FYNNEI. The CDR3 protein is CASRGTGVYEQYF. CDR3 in DNA: TGTGCCAGCAGGGGGACAGGGGTCTACGAGCAGTACTTC.

Comment on this clonotype: Since no conserved phenylalanine or tryptophan closes the CDR3, a read error is the likely cause. This chain uses TRBV20-1 with TRBJ2-3; D not resolved. The CDR3 sequence is 12 residues long. Germline-derived CDR1 and CDR2 are DFQATT and SNEGSKA (reference sequence). Deletions cut 3 bases from V and 0 bases from J, with 4 bases between. DNA for the CDR3: TGCAGTGCTAGGACTAGCACAGATACGCAGTATCTT. It translates to CSARTSTDTQYL.